This TCR beta chain was sequenced during a study of T cell repertoires in cytomegalovirus infection. Overall study: Based on public TCR beta signatures, there were indications of CMV infection and of a matching HLA type.

Of note for this clonotype: No antigen is known for it.

V was shortened by 3 bases and J by 7 bases, with 6 bases between the two germline ends. This CDR3 is built from 12 residues. In germline, CDR1 is SEHNR, CDR2 FQNEAQ (reference sequence). Whole-study findings and limits: HLA-C-restricted CMV clonotypes gave the most frequent clonotype in two of eight donors.

TCRdb called the reads again in MiXCR, with one record for every CDR3 protein. The repertoire holds about 150,000 distinct CDR3 sequences, with more than 15% as singletons. The chain is built from TRBV7-9 and TRBJ2-2, with unresolved D. The sequence was obtained from a human donor in good health (CMV status not recorded). Some clones in this sample may be carry-over from other donors' samples. Sequencing input: CD8+ T cells from PBMCs. The CDR3: CASSFVLGELFF. CDR3 nucleotides: TGTGCCAGCAGCTTTGTCCTCGGGGAGCTGTTTTTT.